Listed below are T cell receptor beta chains from one sample, sequenced in a study of blood T cell repertoires in COVID-19. This table comes from immunoSEQ multiplex PCR, and its TCRdb copy is limited to in-frame clones, with some not included. The profile shows some 530,000 clones, 70% to 90% of them singletons. Sequenced: peripheral blood. The receptors derive from a human donor in a cohort sampled during active COVID-19. The CDR3 runs from the conserved cysteine through the conserved F or W. A D gene is named only where the DNA matches it firmly. Size values are once, few and many counts, or a class for expanded clones, and some rows have none.

j_call | clone_size | d_call | v_call | cdr3_aa | cdr3_nt
TRBJ1-5 | few | NA | TRBV4-1 | CASSQERFQPQHF | TGCGCCAGCAGCCAAGAGAGGTTTCAGCCCCAGCATTTT
TRBJ2-5 | NA | TRBD1 | TRBV6-5 | CATNGQVQETQYF | TGTGCCACCAATGGACAGGTCCAAGAGACCCAGTACTTC
TRBJ1-5 | few | TRBD1 | TRBV4-1 | CASSQDTRTGLGGNQPQHF | TGCGCCAGCAGCCAAGATACGAGGACAGGGCTAGGGGGCAATCAGCCCCAGCATTTT
TRBJ2-1 | NA | TRBD2 | TRBV9 | CASSVGASGSNEQFF | TGTGCCAGCAGCGTGGGGGCTAGCGGGAGTAATGAGCAGTTCTTC
TRBJ2-2 | NA | NA | TRBV6-5 | CASKPGPPTGELFF | TGTGCCAGCAAGCCGGGTCCCCCCACCGGGGAGCTGTTTTTT
TRBJ1-1 | NA | TRBD1 | TRBV13 | CASSLQGALTEAFF | TGTGCCAGCAGCCTACAGGGGGCGCTGACTGAAGCTTTCTTT
TRBJ2-7 | NA | TRBD1 | TRBV19 | CASRSQGQGGYEQYF | TGTGCCAGTAGATCGCAAGGACAGGGAGGCTACGAGCAGTACTTC
TRBJ2-3 | once | TRBD1 | TRBV18 | CASSPRGTGGEDTQYF | TGTGCCAGCTCACCCCGCGGGACAGGGGGCGAGGATACGCAGTATTTT
TRBJ2-1 | once | NA | TRBV3-1/TRBV3-2 | CASSQGLGVGGRRRTYNEQFF | TGTGCCAGCAGCCAGGGATTAGGGGTTGGGGGGAGGAGGAGGACCTACAATGAGCAGTTCTTC
TRBJ1-2 | NA | TRBD1 | TRBV6-5 | CASSPAGQGASGYTF | TGTGCCAGCAGCCCCGCCGGACAGGGGGCTTCAGGCTACACCTTC
TRBJ1-2 | NA | NA | TRBV7-2 | CASSLKGSGDPRYGYTF | TGTGCCAGCAGCTTAAAGGGCTCAGGGGACCCCCGGTATGGCTACACCTTC
TRBJ1-1 | NA | TRBD1 | TRBV6-5 | CASLPGGTGGTEAFF | TGTGCCAGCTTACCCGGAGGGACAGGGGGCACTGAAGCTTTCTTT
TRBJ1-5 | NA | TRBD1 | TRBV29-1 | CSATTGGGQPQHF | TGCAGCGCAACGACAGGGGGCGGCCAGCCCCAGCATTTT
TRBJ1-2 | NA | TRBD1 | TRBV18 | CATSTGTSYGYTF | TGTGCCACTTCGACAGGGACTTCTTATGGCTACACCTTC
TRBJ2-3 | NA | TRBD1 | TRBV10-3 | CAISESIQGVTDTQYF | TGTGCCATCAGTGAGTCGATACAGGGGGTTACAGATACGCAGTATTTT
TRBJ2-7 | NA | TRBD1 | TRBV4-1 | CASSLYVGQGYEQYF | TGCGCCAGCAGCCTCTATGTGGGACAGGGCTACGAGCAGTACTTC
TRBJ2-1 | NA | NA | TRBV18 | CASSPPGLNNEQFF | TGTGCCAGCTCACCACCGGGACTCAACAATGAGCAGTTCTTC
TRBJ1-5 | NA | NA | TRBV6-1 | CASSEGTVYSNQPQHF | TGTGCCAGCAGTGAAGGGACAGTTTATAGCAATCAGCCCCAGCATTTT
TRBJ1-1 | NA | NA | TRBV4-1 | CASSQDTRKNTEAFF | TGCGCCAGCAGCCAAGATACGAGGAAGAACACTGAAGCTTTCTTT
TRBJ2-7 | NA | TRBD2 | TRBV7-9 | CASSLEGTSGEQYF | TGTGCCAGCAGCTTAGAAGGGACTAGCGGCGAGCAGTACTTC
TRBJ1-1 | NA | NA | TRBV6-5 | CASTKGVGTEAFF | TGTGCCAGCACTAAAGGGGTGGGGACTGAAGCTTTCTTT
TRBJ1-5 | once | NA | TRBV5-1 | CASSLVGGDQPQHF | TGCGCCAGCAGCTTGGTCGGGGGTGATCAGCCCCAGCATTTT
TRBJ1-3 | NA | NA | TRBV11-2 | CASSLEGRTGNTIYF | TGTGCCAGCAGCTTAGAAGGGAGAACTGGAAACACCATATATTTT
TRBJ2-1 | NA | NA | TRBV5-4 | CASSLRQEDEQFF | TGTGCCAGCAGCTTGAGGCAGGAAGATGAGCAGTTCTTC
TRBJ2-2 | NA | TRBD2 | TRBV5-1 | CASSRLAANTGELFF | TGCGCCAGCAGCCGCCTAGCGGCGAACACCGGGGAGCTGTTTTTT
TRBJ1-3 | NA | NA | TRBV7-2 | CASSPQWSSGNTIYF | TGTGCCAGCAGCCCCCAGTGGAGCTCTGGAAACACCATATATTTT
TRBJ2-2 | NA | TRBD2 | TRBV19 | CAANRGGTGELFF | TGTGCCGCCAATCGGGGGGGCACCGGGGAGCTGTTTTTT
TRBJ2-7 | NA | NA | TRBV18 | CASSPKWGDYEQYF | TGTGCCAGCTCACCTAAATGGGGGGACTACGAGCAGTACTTC
TRBJ2-6 | once | NA | TRBV4-1 | CASRVTVSLANVLTF | TGCGCCAGCAGAGTCACGGTGTCCTTGGCCAACGTCCTGACTTTC
TRBJ2-1 | NA | NA | TRBV19 | CASSSVRRASSYNEQFF | TGTGCCAGTAGTAGCGTCCGCAGAGCTAGCTCCTACAATGAGCAGTTCTTC
TRBJ1-1 | NA | NA | TRBV4-2 | CASSPNLENTEAFF | TGTGCCAGCAGCCCAAATTTAGAGAACACTGAAGCTTTCTTT
TRBJ1-2 | NA | NA | TRBV7-2 | CASSLFQGMNYGYTF | TGTGCCAGCAGCTTATTTCAGGGAATGAACTATGGCTACACCTTC
TRBJ1-5 | NA | NA | TRBV6-1 | CASSDNRGNQPQHF | TGTGCCAGCAGTGATAACAGGGGCAATCAGCCCCAGCATTTT
TRBJ1-6 | NA | NA | TRBV10-2 | CASSDKSRDSDNSPLHF | TGCGCCAGCAGTGATAAGAGCCGGGACTCAGATAATTCACCCCTCCACTTT